This T cell receptor beta chain came from a study of OX40 agonist ivuxolimab in advanced cancers. Study context: Therapy given before enrollment (anti-PD-1, anti-PD-L1 or anti-CTLA-4) was allowed, and 30% to 50% had some. Study results and limitations: The authors also found low normalized T-cell clonal expansion in some nonresponders. Clones of CD4+ and CD8+ blood T cells grew by week 6 at doses of 0.1 to 3.0 mg/kg. In general, CD8+ T cells held more expanded clones than CD4+ did, on average.

TCRdb's copy holds only in-frame clones and misses some; the assay was immunoSEQ multiplex PCR. Altogether approximately 45,000 clones are present, 75% to 85% being singletons, with the ten largest covering around 4%. From germline, CDR1 is MNHNS and CDR2 SASEGT. This CDR3 is 15 amino acids long. V lost 3 bases, J lost 1 base, and 9 bases lay in between. This clone was seen once. The antigen is not known. The genes are TRBV6-1 and TRBJ1-4, with D possibly being TRBD1 (6 bases). This material consisted of CD4+ or CD8+ T cells sorted from blood, taken in a trial of the OX40 agonist ivuxolimab. The source of this sequence is an adult with an advanced solid tumor such as melanoma, head and neck, liver or kidney cancer. The chain's CDR3 is CASSDRGITNEKLFF. The CDR3 nucleotides read TGTGCCAGCAGTGACAGGGGTATAACTAATGAAAAACTGTTTTTT.